Given below is one T cell receptor beta chain in context. The target antigen is unknown. With 0 bases clipped from V and 6 bases from J, the junction kept 7 bases outside the gene matches. The CDR3 spans 15 residues. Germline V CDR1 and CDR2: GTSNPN, SVGIG (reference sequence). This sample is drawn from a study of T-cell memory formation after mild COVID-19. Study as a whole: TCR clusters were mostly donor specific.

5'RACE primed at constant segments yielded TCR alpha and TCR beta cDNA libraries bearing sample barcodes and UMIs. One entry per CDR3 protein results from TCRdb running MiXCR on the 5' RACE reads. The sample contains some 210,000 distinct CDR3 sequences, about a sixth of which appear only once. Overall study findings and caveats: CD4/CD8 balance held among clones contracting day 15 to 85, and later expanders leaned CD4+.

This receptor was identified in an adult woman who had mild COVID-19 (a few samples of this study predate the infection). Cell type and time point are not known. The chain is built from TRBV30 and TRBJ2-3, with 9 bases identical to TRBD2. The source material was PBMCs or a T cell subset sorted from them (not recorded which). The CDR3 region has the DNA TGTGCCTGGAGTGTAGGACTAGCGCGGTCGGATACGCAGTATTTT. It encodes CAWSVGLARSDTQYF.